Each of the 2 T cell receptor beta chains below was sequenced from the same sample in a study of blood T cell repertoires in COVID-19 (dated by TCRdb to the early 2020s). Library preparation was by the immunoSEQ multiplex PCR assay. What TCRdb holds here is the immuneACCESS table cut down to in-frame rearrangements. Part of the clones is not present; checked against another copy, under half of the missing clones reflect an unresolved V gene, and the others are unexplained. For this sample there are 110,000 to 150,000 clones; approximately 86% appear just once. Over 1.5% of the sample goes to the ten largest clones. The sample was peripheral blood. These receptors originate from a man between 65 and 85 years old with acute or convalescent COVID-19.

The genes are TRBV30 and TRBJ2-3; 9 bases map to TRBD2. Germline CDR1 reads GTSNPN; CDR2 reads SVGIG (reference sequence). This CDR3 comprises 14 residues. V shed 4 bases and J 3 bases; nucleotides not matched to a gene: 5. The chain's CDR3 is CAWKSSGRTDTQYF. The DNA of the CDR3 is TGTGCCTGGAAGAGTAGCGGGAGAACAGATACGCAGTATTTT. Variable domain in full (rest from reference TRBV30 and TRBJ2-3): SQTIHQWPATLVQPVGSPLSLECTVEGTSNPNLYWYRQAAGRGLQLLFYSVGIGQISSEVPQNLSASRPQDRQFILSSKKLLLSDSGFYLCAWKSSGRTDTQYFGPGTRLTVL.

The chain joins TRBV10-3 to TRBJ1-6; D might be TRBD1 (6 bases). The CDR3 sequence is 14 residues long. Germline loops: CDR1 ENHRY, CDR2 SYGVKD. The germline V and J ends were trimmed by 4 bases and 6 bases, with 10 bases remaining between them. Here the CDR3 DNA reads TGTGCCATCAGTGTCGGACAGACTAATTCACCCCTCCACTTT. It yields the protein CAISVGQTNSPLHF.